This entry concerns a single TCR beta chain. None of the donors, who were healthy HIV-negative adults, had recently had acute infections or vaccinations. The record originates from a study of shared clonotypes between healthy human individuals. Several immunoSEQ 96-well plates shared each subset's DNA, each plate a replicate. TCRdb's table, derived via immunoSEQ multiplex PCR, lists solely in-frame clones and lacks some. This sample has over 1.5 million clones, with around 98% found just once. Germline CDR1 and CDR2: SGHNT and YYREEE (reference sequence). The CDR3 sequence is 18 residues long. V was trimmed by 3 bases and J by 6 bases, leaving 27 bases between them.

This rearrangement joins TRBV5-4 to TRBJ1-1, with D tentatively TRBD1 (6 bases). The receptor was isolated from a young man in good health. Input material: naive CD4+ T cells sorted from blood. Subset: CD45RA+ positively selected. Here the CDR3 reads CASSSAGQINGPGAEAFF. The DNA of the CDR3 is TGTGCCAGCAGCTCGGCCGGACAGATCAACGGCCCGGGGGCTGAAGCTTTCTTT.